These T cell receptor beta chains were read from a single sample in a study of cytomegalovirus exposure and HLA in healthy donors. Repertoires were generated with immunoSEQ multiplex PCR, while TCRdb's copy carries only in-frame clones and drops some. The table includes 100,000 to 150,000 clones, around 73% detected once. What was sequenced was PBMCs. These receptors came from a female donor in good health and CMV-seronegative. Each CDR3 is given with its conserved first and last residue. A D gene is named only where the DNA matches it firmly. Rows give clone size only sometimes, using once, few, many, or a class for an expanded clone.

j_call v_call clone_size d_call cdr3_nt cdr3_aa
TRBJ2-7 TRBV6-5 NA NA TGTGCCAGCAGTTCCCATCGGCCCAACAGCCGCGAGCAGTACTTC CASSSHRPNSREQYF
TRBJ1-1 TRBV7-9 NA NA TGTGCCAGCAGCTTAGCCGGTCTGGTATCTGAAGCTTTCTTT CASSLAGLVSEAFF
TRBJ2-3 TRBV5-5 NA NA TGTGCCAGCAGCTTGTCGTGGTACAGAGGCACAGATACGCAGTATTTT CASSLSWYRGTDTQYF
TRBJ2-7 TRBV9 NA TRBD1 TGTGCCAGCAGCGTAGCCACTGGGACAGGGACCTACGAGCAGTACTTC CASSVATGTGTYEQYF
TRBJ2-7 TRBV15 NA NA TGTGCCACCAGCAGCCGCGACAGCTCCTACGAGCAGTACTTC CATSSRDSSYEQYF
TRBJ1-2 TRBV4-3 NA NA TGCGCCAGCAGCCAAGACCCACCTCGGGGGACCACTAACTATGGCTACACCTTC CASSQDPPRGTTNYGYTF
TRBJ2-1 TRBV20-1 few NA TGCAGTGCTAGCCCTACCAATGAGCAGTTCTTC CSASPTNEQFF
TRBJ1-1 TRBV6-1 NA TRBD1 TGTGCCAGCAGTGGAATGACAGGGGGCTTCACTGAAGCTTTCTTT CASSGMTGGFTEAFF
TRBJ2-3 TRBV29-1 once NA TGCAGCGTCGCCCCGGGACTTAGCACAGATACGCAGTATTTT CSVAPGLSTDTQYF
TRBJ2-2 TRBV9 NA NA TGTGCCAGCAGCGTAGAGGGGGGACAGAACCCATTCTTCGCGAACACCGGGGAGCTGTTTTTT CASSVEGGQNPFFANTGELFF
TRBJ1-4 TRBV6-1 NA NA TGTGCCAGCAGCCCCCTACCTGGTCAGGGAGAAAAACTGTTTTTT CASSPLPGQGEKLFF
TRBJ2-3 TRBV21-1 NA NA TGTGCCAGCAGCAAAGATAAGGGGACAGGGGGCGCAGATACGCAGTATTTT CASSKDKGTGGADTQYF
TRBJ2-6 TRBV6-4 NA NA TGTGCCAGCAGTGACTCGGGGGGAGCAGGGGCCAACGTCCTGACTTTC CASSDSGGAGANVLTF
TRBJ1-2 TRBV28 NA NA TGTGCCAGCAGTTTACTTAGGACAGATAACTATGGCTACACCTTC CASSLLRTDNYGYTF
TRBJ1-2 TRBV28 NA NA TGTGCCAGCAGTTTCCCGACAGAGACTAACTATGGCTACACCTTC CASSFPTETNYGYTF
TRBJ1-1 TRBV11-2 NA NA TGTGCCAGCAGCGTAGCCGGGACACAACATAACACTGAAGCTTTCTTT CASSVAGTQHNTEAFF
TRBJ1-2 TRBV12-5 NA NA TGTGCTAGTGGTTTAATACAGGTGACCCATACCCCTTCAGAATATGGCTACACCTTC CASGLIQVTHTPSEYGYTF
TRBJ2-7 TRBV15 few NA TGTGCCACCAGCAGAGAACGGGATAAGGGTGAGCAGTACTTC CATSRERDKGEQYF
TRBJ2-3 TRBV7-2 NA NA TGTGCCAGCAGCCTAAGGGGGGGACGCACAGATACGCAGTATTTT CASSLRGGRTDTQYF
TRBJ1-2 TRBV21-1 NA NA TGTGCCAGCAGCAAAGTGGGGGGGGCTCACTATGGCTACACCTTC CASSKVGGAHYGYTF
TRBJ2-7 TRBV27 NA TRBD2 TGTGCCAGCAGTTTCGGCGGGAGCTCCTACGAGCAGTACTTC CASSFGGSSYEQYF
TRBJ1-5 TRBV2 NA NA TGTGCCAGCAGTGAGGGAGCAGGGGCTAACAATCAGCCCCAGCATTTT CASSEGAGANNQPQHF
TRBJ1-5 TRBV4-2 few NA TGTGCCAGCAGCGACCGTGAGGATAGCAATCAGCCCCAGCATTTT CASSDREDSNQPQHF
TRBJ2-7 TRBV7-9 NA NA TGTGCCAGCAGCCTCGGAGGGTACTACGAGCAGTACTTC CASSLGGYYEQYF
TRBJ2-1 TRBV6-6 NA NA TGTGCCAGCAGTTACTCGAGGAATGAGCAGTTCTTC CASSYSRNEQFF
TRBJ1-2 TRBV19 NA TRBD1 TGTGCCAGTAGTATCTCCCGGACAGGGGATGGCTACACCTTC CASSISRTGDGYTF
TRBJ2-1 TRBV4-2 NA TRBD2 TGTGCCAGCAGCCAAGACTACGTAGCGGGAGTTGAGCAGTTCTTC CASSQDYVAGVEQFF
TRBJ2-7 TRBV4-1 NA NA TGCGCCAGCAGTCGAGAACGTATAGGGGGCGAGCAGTACTTC CASSRERIGGEQYF
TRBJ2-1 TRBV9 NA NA TGTGCCAGCAGCGTAGAAGGAGGTAGCGCGAGCTCCTACAATGAGCAGTTCTTC CASSVEGGSASSYNEQFF
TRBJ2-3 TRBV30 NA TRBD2 TGTGGAAGTACTAGCGGGAGGGCAAGCACAGATACGCAGTATTTT CGSTSGRASTDTQYF
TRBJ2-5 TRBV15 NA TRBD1 TGTGCCACCAGCAGAGATTTTAGGACAGGGGGTGAAGAGACCCAGTACTTC CATSRDFRTGGEETQYF
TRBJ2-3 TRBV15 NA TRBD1 TGTGCCACCATCCGGGACAGTAGCACAGATACGCAGTATTTT CATIRDSSTDTQYF
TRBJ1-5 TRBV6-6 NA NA TGTGCCACCCAGTGGAGGGTGGGCAATCAGCCCCAGCATTTT CATQWRVGNQPQHF
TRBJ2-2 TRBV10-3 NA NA TGTGCCACCACCCCCGGTTCGTGGTACACCGGGGAGCTGTTTTTT CATTPGSWYTGELFF
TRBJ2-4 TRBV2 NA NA TGTGCCAGCAGGGGGACACCAAACATTCAGTACTTC CASRGTPNIQYF
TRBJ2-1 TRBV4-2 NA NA TGTGCCAGCCGGGAAGCTAGTTACAAGTACAATGAGCAGTTCTTC CASREASYKYNEQFF
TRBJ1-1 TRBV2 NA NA TGTGCCAGCAGTGAGCTAGAGGACACTGAAGCTTTCTTT CASSELEDTEAFF
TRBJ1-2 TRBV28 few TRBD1 TGTGCCAGCAGTCCCGGGACAGGAGTCGGCTACACCTTC CASSPGTGVGYTF
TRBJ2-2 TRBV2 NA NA TGTGCCAGCAGTGCTACGAACACCGGGGAGCTGTTTTTT CASSATNTGELFF
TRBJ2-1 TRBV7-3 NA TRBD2 TGTGCCAGCAGCCCTGGGACTAGCGGTAAGAATGAGCAGTTCTTC CASSPGTSGKNEQFF
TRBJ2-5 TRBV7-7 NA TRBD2 TGTGCTAGCAGCCGAGGAGTAGCGGGTCCTGGGGAGACCCAGTACTTC CASSRGVAGPGETQYF
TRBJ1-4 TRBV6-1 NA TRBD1 TGTGCCAGCAGTGAAGGGACAGGGAGAGGGGATGAAAAACTGTTTTTT CASSEGTGRGDEKLFF
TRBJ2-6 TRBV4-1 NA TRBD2 TGCGCCAGCAGCGGACTAGCGGGAGTCGGTACTGGGGCCAACGTCCTGACTTTC CASSGLAGVGTGANVLTF
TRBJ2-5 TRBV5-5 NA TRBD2 TGTGCCAGCTTACGGGAGGACCAAGAGACCCAGTACTTC CASLREDQETQYF
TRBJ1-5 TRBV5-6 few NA TGTGCCAGCAGCTTGTCAGGGAGGGGTGGCAATCAGCCCCAGCATTTT CASSLSGRGGNQPQHF
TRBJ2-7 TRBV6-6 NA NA TGTGCCAGCAGTTTTCACTCACCCTCGGACCGGGGCGAGCAGTACTTC CASSFHSPSDRGEQYF
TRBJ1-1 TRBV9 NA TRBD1 TGTGCCAGCAGCACCCAGGGGGCGGGCGGCACTGAAGCTTTCTTT CASSTQGAGGTEAFF
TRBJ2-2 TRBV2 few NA TGTGCCAGCAGCCAGGGACTGATTAACACCGGGGAGCTGTTTTTT CASSQGLINTGELFF
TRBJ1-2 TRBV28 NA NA TGTGCCAGCAGCCGACTTGAGGTTGTGTATGGCTACACCTTC CASSRLEVVYGYTF
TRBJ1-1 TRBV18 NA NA TGTGCCAGCTCACCATCACAGGGGAACACTGAAGCTTTCTTT CASSPSQGNTEAFF
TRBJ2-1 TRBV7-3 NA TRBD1 TGTGCCAGCAGCGCTACAGGGGGCTCCTACAATGAGCAGTTCTTC CASSATGGSYNEQFF
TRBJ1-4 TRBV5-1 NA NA TGCGCCAGCAGCTTGGGTGGGAGTGCAACTAATGAAAAACTGTTTTTT CASSLGGSATNEKLFF
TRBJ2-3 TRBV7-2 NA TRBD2 TGTGCCAGCAGCTTAGGACTAGCGGGAGCAGATACGCAGTATTTT CASSLGLAGADTQYF
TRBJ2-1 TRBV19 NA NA TGTGCCAGTAGTATCAGGAGCGGCTACTACAATGAGCAGTTCTTC CASSIRSGYYNEQFF
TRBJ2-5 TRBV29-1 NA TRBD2 TGCAGCGTTGGACTAGCGGGCGCAATTGGAGAGACCCAGTACTTC CSVGLAGAIGETQYF
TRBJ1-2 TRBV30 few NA TGTGCCTGGAGTGAGGTGCGGCAAGCTAACTATGGCTACACCTTC CAWSEVRQANYGYTF
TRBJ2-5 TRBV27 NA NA TGTGCCAGCAGTTTATTTAGCCAAGAGACCCAGTACTTC CASSLFSQETQYF